The 31 T cell receptor beta chains reported below all come from one sample, sequenced in a study of beta chain features in type 1 diabetes. These receptors lack a known antigen. Study-wide points: In every one of the four CD4+ subsets, TCRB CDR3s were moderately but significantly shorter in Type 1 diabetes patients.

Every isolated RNA sample was fully reverse transcribed, so sequencing captured expressed TCRB transcripts. The repertoire was sequenced with immunoSEQ multiplex PCR; TCRdb's copy has only in-frame clones and lacks some. The table shows about 650,000 clones, with roughly 12% occurring only once. Sequences were obtained from naive CD4+ T cells from blood. The receptor source for this set is a man younger than 45 with type 1 diabetes.

The chain has TRBV27 and TRBJ2-7; 7 bases fit TRBD1. There are 15 residues in the CDR3. V gave up 5 bases and J gave up 0 bases; unmatched junction bases: 7. CDR1 is MNHEY, CDR2 SMNVEV, per germline (reference sequence). The CDR3 loop is CASSNRGHSSYEQYF. The DNA of the CDR3 is TGTGCCAGCAGTAACAGGGGTCATAGCTCCTACGAGCAGTACTTC.

This clone was observed a few times. The same CDR3 also results from other DNA sequences found in this sample. The V and J genes are TRBV7-9 and TRBJ1-2, with D possibly being TRBD1 (6 bases). Germline-derived CDR1 and CDR2 are SEHNR and FQNEAQ (reference sequence). This CDR3 is 14 amino acids long. Trimming stripped 1 base from V and 4 bases from J, with 10 bases between. This CDR3 is CASSLGQVGYGYTF. CDR3 in DNA: TGTGCCAGCAGCTTAGGACAGGTTGGCTATGGCTACACCTTC.

The table lists this clone with a few counts. The genes are TRBV6-5 and TRBJ2-5; 11 nucleotides agree with TRBD2. V trimming: 6 bases; J trimming: 2 bases; junction bases outside the gene matches: 5. Germline assignment: CDR1 MNHEY and CDR2 SVGAGI. CDR3 size: 15 residues. The CDR3 nucleotides read TGTGCCAGCAGCCCGCGGACTAGCGGGCAAGAGACCCAGTACTTC. Protein sequence: CASSPRTSGQETQYF.

A few counts support this clone. J is TRBJ1-3 and V is TRBV9; D gene uncertain. The germline gives CDR1 SGDLS, CDR2 YYNGEE. The V end lost 4 bases, the J end lost 1 base, and 9 bases lay between the germline ends. The CDR3 spans 14 residues. The CDR3 is CASSPQDSGNTIYF. CDR3 nucleotide sequence: TGTGCCAGCAGCCCGCAGGATTCTGGAAACACCATATATTTT.

The chain carries TRBV30 and TRBJ2-3, with 10 bases identical to TRBD2. The CDR3 is made up of 15 amino acids. Looked up from germline, CDR1 is GTSNPN and CDR2 is SVGIG (reference sequence). V gave up 0 bases and J gave up 4 bases; unmatched junction bases: 4. The CDR3 loop reads CAWSVISGGADTQYF. CDR3 coding DNA: TGTGCCTGGAGTGTAATCAGCGGGGGGGCAGATACGCAGTATTTT.

Written as DNA, the CDR3 is TGTGCCAGCAGCACCGTTGACAGTTCCCCTAGCACAGATACGCAGTATTTT. This translates into CASSTVDSSPSTDTQYF. The chain links TRBV7-9 to TRBJ2-3; D is possibly TRBD1 (5 bases). From germline, CDR1 is SEHNR and CDR2 FQNEAQ (reference sequence). The CDR3 sequence is 17 residues long. V lost 5 bases and J lost 0, with 18 bases in between.

The chain links TRBV25-1 to TRBJ1-1; TRBD1 might be the D (6 bases). Between the trimmed V and J ends, which lost 6 bases and 3 bases, there was a span of 11 bases. CDR3 size: 13 residues. CDR1 is MGHDK and CDR2 is SYGVNS in the germline V gene. For the CDR3, the DNA is TGTGCCAGCAGACAGGGTTTGTACACTGAAGCTTTCTTT. Encoded protein: CASRQGLYTEAFF.

This clone was recorded a few times. The chain employs TRBV5-1 and TRBJ2-4; D remains ambiguous. The CDR3 spans 14 residues. Germline V gene sequence: CDR1 SGHRS, CDR2 YFSETQ. V shed 0 bases and J shed 0 bases, with 4 bases lying between them. CDR3 loop: CASSLGLAKNIQYF. The CDR3 region has the DNA TGCGCCAGCAGCTTGGGGCTAGCCAAAAACATTCAGTACTTC.

The chain combines TRBV5-1 with TRBJ2-6; 8 bases are a match to TRBD1. Trimming cost V 4 bases and J 0 bases; bases outside gene matches: 9. This CDR3 region has 18 residues. CDR1 and CDR2 (germline): SGHRS, YFSETQ. The CDR3: CASSLERQGSSGANVLTF. Written as DNA, the CDR3 is TGCGCCAGCAGCCTTGAAAGACAGGGGAGCTCTGGGGCCAACGTCCTGACTTTC. The full variable domain, its missing parts supplied by reference TRBV5-1 and TRBJ2-6, is KAGVTQTPRYLIKTRGQQVTLSCSPISGHRSVSWYQQTPGQGLQFLFEYFSETQRNKGNFPGRFSGRQFSNSRSEMNVSTLELGDSALYLCASSLERQGSSGANVLTFGAGSRLTVL.

This clone was picked up a small number of times. This chain connects TRBV25-1 to TRBJ2-7; 11 nucleotides line up with TRBD1. The CDR3 sequence is 16 residues long. CDR1 MGHDK and CDR2 SYGVNS come from the germline V gene. The V gene end was trimmed by 1 base and the J gene end by 1 base; junction bases not matched to a gene: 3. The CDR3 region is CASSELGTGGSYEQYF. The CDR3 DNA follows: TGTGCCAGCAGTGAATTAGGGACAGGGGGTTCCTACGAGCAGTACTTC.

This clone has more than one count but fewer than ten. The J gene is TRBJ2-3, the V gene TRBV7-2; 9 positions agree with TRBD2. The germline V gene encodes CDR1 SGHTA and CDR2 FQGNSA. The CDR3 is 16 residues long. Trimming removed 4 bases from V and 2 bases from J; junction bases left unmatched: 7. The CDR3 nucleotides read TGTGCCAGCAGCTCCTTAGCGGGGGTTTCCACAGATACGCAGTATTTT. Translating gives CASSSLAGVSTDTQYF.

This clone showed up just a few times. The chain joins TRBV5-4 to TRBJ2-1, with D possibly TRBD1 on 5 matching bases. Germline loops: CDR1 SGHNT, CDR2 YYREEE (reference sequence). The V gene lost 2 bases and the J gene lost 0 bases, with 9 bases spanning the gap. CDR3 size: 15 residues. The CDR3 DNA reads TGTGCCAGCAGCTTTTCAGGGAACTCCTACAATGAGCAGTTCTTC. Translated, it gives CASSFSGNSYNEQFF.

This chain uses TRBV4-2 with TRBJ2-3, with 7 bases identical to TRBD2. CDR1 is LGHNA, CDR2 YNFKEQ, per germline. The ends lost 2 bases at V and 4 bases at J; junction bases unmatched: 6. CDR3 length equals 15 residues. The CDR3 is CASSQLGGSSDTQYF. The CDR3 region has the DNA TGTGCCAGCAGCCAACTCGGGGGGAGTTCAGATACGCAGTATTTT.

This clone was observed a handful of times. V usage is TRBV25-1 and J usage is TRBJ2-5; 9 nucleotides line up with TRBD2. This CDR3 contains 16 residues. V dropped 3 bases and J dropped 1; count of bases not matched to a gene: 6. Germline loops: CDR1 MGHDK, CDR2 SYGVNS. CDR3 coding DNA: TGTGCCAGCAGTGATAGGGTAGCGGGGGCCCAAGAGACCCAGTACTTC. This gives the protein CASSDRVAGAQETQYF.

This clone was seen a few times. The CDR3 reads CASSLGSGGAGYGYTF. The CDR3 DNA follows: TGTGCCAGCAGCTTAGGAAGCGGAGGAGCGGGCTATGGCTACACCTTC. The gene calls are TRBV7-9 and TRBJ1-2; D is ambiguous. Germline CDR1 reads SEHNR; CDR2 reads FQNEAQ (reference sequence). This CDR3 comprises 16 residues. Trimming removed 1 base at V and 4 bases at J, with 16 bases between.

In this sample, this clone turned up a few times. The CDR3 sequence: CASSDTGQGTGGELFF. The CDR3 bases are TGTGCCAGCAGTGACACGGGACAGGGGACTGGCGGGGAGCTGTTTTTT. The chain links TRBV6-4 to TRBJ2-2; 10 bases map to TRBD1. V shed 2 bases, J shed 7 bases, and the junction held 7 bases outside the gene matches. CDR3 length: 16 amino acids. From germline, CDR1 is MRHNA and CDR2 SNTAGT.

This clone was counted a few times. This sequence joins TRBV11-2 and TRBJ2-7; the D is unclear. V was clipped by 5 bases and J by 3 bases, with 14 bases between them. CDR3 size: 14 residues. In germline, CDR1 is SGHAT, CDR2 FQNNGV. CDR3 nucleotides: TGTGCCAGCAGCGTAGTCTCTGGGGACTACGAGCAGTACTTC. This encodes CASSVVSGDYEQYF.

As concerns this clone: Distinct nucleotide sequences in the sample also encode this CDR3. This sequence joins TRBV4-2 and TRBJ2-7; D is undetermined. Germline-derived CDR1 and CDR2 are LGHNA and YNFKEQ. The V end lost 0 bases, the J end lost 0 bases, and 6 bases lay between the germline ends. This CDR3 has 14 residues. The CDR3 coding sequence is TGTGCCAGCAGCCAAGAGAGGACCTCCTACGAGCAGTACTTC. Protein: CASSQERTSYEQYF.

Here the CDR3 reads CASSPDALRTVQETQYF. In DNA form, the CDR3 reads TGTGCCAGCAGCCCCGATGCGCTTCGGACGGTCCAAGAGACCCAGTACTTC. The rearrangement joins TRBV7-6 to TRBJ2-5; no clear D. V was trimmed by 5 bases and J by 1 base, leaving 20 bases between them. The germline V gene has CDR1 SGHVS and CDR2 FNYEAQ. The CDR3 is 17 amino acids.

The rearrangement uses TRBV7-2 and TRBJ2-5, with D possibly matching TRBD2 (5 bases). The CDR3 extends over 17 amino acids. Trimming removed 5 bases from V and 5 bases from J, with 24 bases in between. Germline values: CDR1 SGHTA, CDR2 FQGNSA. Written as DNA, the CDR3 is TGTGCCAGCAGCCCGGAGGTTCGGGGTGGTTTTGGGGAGACCCAGTACTTC. Translation: CASSPEVRGGFGETQYF.

This clone was observed a few times. The chain has TRBV19 and TRBJ2-1; 12 bases map to TRBD1. The V segment lost 4 bases and the J segment 9 bases; nucleotides outside the gene matches: 4. There are 14 residues in the CDR3. The germline CDR1 and CDR2 sequences are LNHDA and SQIVND (reference sequence). The CDR3 DNA reads as TGTGCCAGTAGTAGGGGACAGGGGGCTTTTGAGCAGTTCTTC. Translation: CASSRGQGAFEQFF.

The V call is TRBV30, the J call TRBJ2-7; TRBD2 agrees at 14 bases. The CDR3 is made up of 16 amino acids. Germline CDR1 and CDR2: GTSNPN and SVGIG (reference sequence). With 4 bases clipped from V and 3 bases from J, the junction kept 8 bases outside the gene matches. The CDR3 DNA sequence: TGTGCCTGGACCTCTTCTGGGACTAGCGGGGGCTACGAGCAGTACTTC. Translating it yields CAWTSSGTSGGYEQYF.

This clone has more than one count but fewer than ten. The chain recombines TRBV5-1 with TRBJ1-5; D uncertain. V was pared by 0 bases and J by 11 bases, with 15 bases between. The V gene's germline CDR1 is SGHRS and CDR2 YFSETQ. CDR3 length: 14 amino acids. CDR3 DNA: TGCGCCAGCAGCTTGGACGGATTAGCGGGGACCCAGCATTTT. Its protein product is CASSLDGLAGTQHF.

There are a few counts of this clone. This rearrangement joins TRBV2 to TRBJ2-5; 9 bases match TRBD2. The junction had 1 base not matched to a gene; V was cut back by 3 bases and J by 2 bases. CDR3 size: 14 residues. CDR1 and CDR2 (germline): SNHLY, FYNNEI. The CDR3 coding sequence is TGTGCCAGCAGTGATGCGGGGGGGCAAGAGACCCAGTACTTC. Its protein is CASSDAGGQETQYF.

V usage is TRBV6-5 and J usage is TRBJ2-7; D call uncertain. Trimming left V 0 bases short and J 0 bases short, with 12 bases between. This CDR3 contains 16 residues. In germline, CDR1 is MNHEY, CDR2 SVGAGI. The CDR3 bases are TGTGCCAGCAGTTACTCCCAGGCAGCAAGCTCCTACGAGCAGTACTTC. This codes for CASSYSQAASSYEQYF.

In its sample, this clone was seen a few times. The chain combines TRBV5-4 with TRBJ2-5; TRBD2 might be the D (5 bases). Germline CDR1 is SGHNT and CDR2 is YYREEE (reference sequence). This CDR3 region has 14 residues. With 4 bases removed from V and 4 bases from J, the gap between germline ends came to 14 bases. The CDR3 DNA sequence: TGTGCCAGCAGCGCGGACTCGTTCGGAGAGACCCAGTACTTC. Its translation: CASSADSFGETQYF.

The chain employs TRBV13 and TRBJ2-2, with D unclear. The germline V and J ends were trimmed by 8 bases and 6 bases, with 7 bases remaining between them. The V gene's germline CDR1 is PRHDT and CDR2 FYEKMQ (reference sequence). The CDR3 spans 11 residues. The CDR3 loop reads CASRRAGELFF. DNA for the CDR3: TGTGCCAGCCGCCGGGCCGGGGAGCTGTTTTTT.

The V call is TRBV7-9, the J call TRBJ1-1; TRBD1 matches 10 bases. The germline V gene encodes CDR1 SEHNR and CDR2 FQNEAQ (reference sequence). With 5 bases clipped from V and 4 bases from J, the junction kept 7 bases outside the gene matches. This CDR3 has 15 residues. DNA of the CDR3: TGTGCCAGCAGCCCGACAGGGACAGGGGCCACTGAAGCTTTCTTT. Translation gives CASSPTGTGATEAFF.

The chain has TRBV7-8 and TRBJ1-2; D gene ambiguous. CDR3 length: 13 amino acids. The germline V and J ends were trimmed by 1 base and 6 bases, with 9 bases remaining between them. Germline V gene lookup returns CDR1 SGHVS and CDR2 FQNEAQ. The DNA for the CDR3 is TGTGCCAGCAGCTTAGTAAGGGAGAATGGCTACACCTTC. Translated, it gives CASSLVRENGYTF.

The chain recombines TRBV10-1 with TRBJ2-5; tentatively, D is TRBD1 (6 bases). Looked up from germline, CDR1 is WNHNN and CDR2 is SYGVQD (reference sequence). This CDR3 has 14 amino acids. V lost 0 bases to trimming and J lost 1 base, with 6 bases between them. For the CDR3, the DNA is TGCGCCAGCAGTGAGTCAGGGGGCCAAGAGACCCAGTACTTC. Encoded protein: CASSESGGQETQYF.

This clone came up a few times. The chain has TRBV25-1 and TRBJ2-3, with 11 bases lining up with TRBD2. This CDR3 contains 15 residues. V trimming: 10 bases; J trimming: 4 bases; junction bases outside the gene matches: 10. In germline, CDR1 is MGHDK, CDR2 SYGVNS. In DNA, the CDR3 is TGTGCCACGAGACCTGGGACTAGCGGAGCAGATACGCAGTATTTT. Protein: CATRPGTSGADTQYF.